These T cell receptor beta chains were read from a single sample in a study of blood T cell repertoires in COVID-19. Using immunoSEQ multiplex PCR, the repertoire was profiled, and TCRdb retains in-frame clones only, with some absent. The sample lists a few hundred thousand clones, roughly 86% occurring once. The specimen was peripheral blood. Source of these receptors: an older woman with active or convalescent COVID-19. CDR3s include the opening cysteine and the closing phenylalanine or tryptophan. The D gene is left open where the match is weak. A row's size may be missing; if present it is once, few, many or a size class.

J | size | D | V | DNA | CDR3
TRBJ1-2 | . | . | TRBV12-5 | TGTGCTAGTGGTTTGGGCCTACCCCCCTATGGCTACACCTTC | CASGLGLPPYGYTF
TRBJ1-3 | . | . | TRBV18 | TGTGCCAGCTCACCGGACAGAGCTGGAAACACCATATATTTT | CASSPDRAGNTIYF
TRBJ2-3 | . | TRBD2 | TRBV27 | TGTGCCAGCAGTCCCGCCGCTAGCGGGGGCCGGTTCACAGATACGCAGTATTTT | CASSPAASGGRFTDTQYF
TRBJ2-7 | . | . | TRBV18 | TGTGCCAGCTCACCAGGGGGGACGGTCTCCTACGAGCAGTACTTC | CASSPGGTVSYEQYF
TRBJ2-5 | . | TRBD1 | TRBV19 | TGTGCCAGTAGTATGGGGACAGGTGGTTCTCAGTACTTC | CASSMGTGGSQYF
TRBJ1-1 | . | . | TRBV19 | TGTGCCAGTAGTATAGATCACAGGCAAAACGGAGCTTTCTTT | CASSIDHRQNGAFF
TRBJ2-1 | . | TRBD2 | TRBV5-1 | TGCGCCAGCAGCTCAGCGTTACTAGCGGGGCCTTCCTACAATGAGCAGTTCTTC | CASSSALLAGPSYNEQFF
TRBJ1-4 | . | TRBD1 | TRBV7-9 | TGTGCCAGCAGCTTAGCACAGGGGCCTGCAACTAATGAAAAACTGTTTTTT | CASSLAQGPATNEKLFF
TRBJ1-2 | . | TRBD1 | TRBV7-3 | TGTGCCAGCAGCCTTGGACAGGGCTATGGCTACACCTTC | CASSLGQGYGYTF
TRBJ1-6 | . | . | TRBV6-2/TRBV6-3 | TGTGCCAGCAGTGAGATGCGAGCAATCCCCCTCCACTTT | CASSEMRAIPLHF
TRBJ1-4 | . | . | TRBV5-1 | TGCGCCAGCAGCTTCGGTGCCACGGATGAAAAACTGTTTTTT | CASSFGATDEKLFF
TRBJ2-7 | few | . | TRBV6-2/TRBV6-3 | TGTGCCAGCAGTTTATACTCCTACGAGCAGTACTTC | CASSLYSYEQYF
TRBJ2-2 | . | TRBD1 | TRBV6-6 | TGTGCCAGCAGTTACTCGTGGACAGGGGGCACCGGGGAGCTGTTTTTT | CASSYSWTGGTGELFF
TRBJ2-2 | . | TRBD2 | TRBV27 | TGTGCCAGCAGTTCCTATTACCGTAGCGGGGGATTCAACACCGGGGAGCTGTTTTTT | CASSSYYRSGGFNTGELFF
TRBJ2-2 | . | TRBD1 | TRBV19 | TGTGCCAGTAGTATAGAAACAGGGGGCCCCAACACCGGGGAGCTGTTTTTT | CASSIETGGPNTGELFF
TRBJ2-1 | . | TRBD1 | TRBV5-1 | TGCGCCAGCAGTACCCAGGGGGACAATGAGCAGTTCTTC | CASSTQGDNEQFF
TRBJ1-2 | . | . | TRBV6-5 | TGTGCCAGCAAACGAGAAGATGGCTACACCTTC | CASKREDGYTF
TRBJ1-2 | . | . | TRBV2 | TGTGCCAGCAGTGAAGCGCTGGGCAGCGGCTTGGGCTACACCTTC | CASSEALGSGLGYTF
TRBJ2-2 | . | TRBD1 | TRBV27 | TGTGCCAGCACATGGGGACAGGGCACCGGGAAGCTGTTTTTT | CASTWGQGTGKLFF
TRBJ2-1 | . | TRBD2 | TRBV7-6 | TGTGCCAGCAGCTTAGGGGGGGGAGCCCATGAGCAGTTCTTC | CASSLGGGAHEQFF
TRBJ1-1 | . | . | TRBV3-1/TRBV3-2 | TGTGCCAGCAGCCACCAATTCGGGGGCACTGAAGCTTTCTTT | CASSHQFGGTEAFF
TRBJ1-5 | . | . | TRBV7-2 | TGTGCCAGCAGCCCAACACAGGGCCAGCCCCAGCATTTT | CASSPTQGQPQHF
TRBJ1-1 | . | . | TRBV6-6 | TGTGCCAGCAGTTACTCGGGCCGGGCTTTCTTT | CASSYSGRAFF
TRBJ1-2 | . | TRBD1 | TRBV30 | TGTGCCTCAGGGGACAGCCGGGGCTACACCTTC | CASGDSRGYTF
TRBJ1-6 | . | . | TRBV6-2/TRBV6-3 | TGTGCCAGCAGTTCGACAGGTATCCTTCCCTTGAATCATTCACCCCTCCACTTT | CASSSTGILPLNHSPLHF
TRBJ2-7 | . | TRBD1 | TRBV5-1 | TGCGCCAGCAGGGCCGGGACAGGGGCCTACGAGCAGTACTTC | CASRAGTGAYEQYF
TRBJ1-2 | . | . | TRBV9 | TGTGCCAGCAGCGGCCGGGGCGGGATTTATGGCTACACCTTC | CASSGRGGIYGYTF
TRBJ2-7 | . | TRBD2 | TRBV18 | TGTGCCAGCTCACCACCTGGAGGACTAGGCAACTACGAGCAGTACTTC | CASSPPGGLGNYEQYF
TRBJ1-5 | . | TRBD1 | TRBV7-2 | TGTGCCAGCAGCTCGGACAGGGGATGGCAGCCCCAGCATTTT | CASSSDRGWQPQHF
TRBJ1-5 | few | . | TRBV27 | TGTGCCAGCAGTTCGGGATCCTATAGCAATCAGCCCCAGCATTTT | CASSSGSYSNQPQHF
TRBJ1-5 | . | . | TRBV7-8 | TGTGCCAGCAGCTTGAAGGGGGTGCAGCCCCAGCATTTT | CASSLKGVQPQHF
TRBJ2-7 | once | TRBD1 | TRBV19 | TGTGCCAGTAGTATTGGGACAGGGACTCGCGAGCAGTACTTC | CASSIGTGTREQYF
TRBJ1-2 | once | . | TRBV6-4 | TGTGCCAGCAGTGAGGCGGCAGAAGTAAACTATGGCTACACCTTC | CASSEAAEVNYGYTF
TRBJ1-1 | . | TRBD1 | TRBV5-4 | TGTGCCAGCAGCCCACCGACAGGGGGCAACACTGAAGCTTTCTTT | CASSPPTGGNTEAFF
TRBJ2-7 | . | . | TRBV4-1 | TGCGCCAGCAGCCAAAAGATCGGCGGGACCTACGAGCAGTACTTC | CASSQKIGGTYEQYF
TRBJ1-2 | . | . | TRBV7-9 | TGTGCCAGCAGCTCGACAGGCCCCCGGGATGGCTACACCTTC | CASSSTGPRDGYTF
TRBJ2-7 | . | TRBD2 | TRBV7-2 | TGTGCCAGCAGCCCCCAGCGGGGGGACGAGCAGTACTTC | CASSPQRGDEQYF
TRBJ2-1 | once | . | TRBV11-3 | TGTGCCAGCAGCCATCACGCACGACAAGAGCAGTTCTTC | CASSHHARQEQFF
TRBJ2-7 | . | . | TRBV11-2 | TGTGCCAGCAGCTCAACTTCCTACGAGCAGTACTTC | CASSSTSYEQYF
TRBJ1-1 | once | . | TRBV2 | TGTGCCAGCATCAAGGCCTCTAGGGCTTTCTTT | CASIKASRAFF
TRBJ2-7 | . | TRBD1 | TRBV12-5 | TGTGCTAGTGGTGCACCGGGACAGGCCTACGAGCAGTACTTC | CASGAPGQAYEQYF
TRBJ1-2 | . | . | TRBV18 | TGTGCCAGCTCACCCGACAGTAACTATGGCTACACCTTC | CASSPDSNYGYTF
TRBJ2-7 | . | TRBD1 | TRBV6-5 | TGTGCCAGCGACAGGGATTCCTACGAGCAGTACTTC | CASDRDSYEQYF
TRBJ1-1 | few | . | TRBV7-9 | TGTGCCAGCAGCTTAGACCTGGGGAGGAGCACTGAAGCTTTCTTT | CASSLDLGRSTEAFF
TRBJ2-4 | . | TRBD2 | TRBV27 | TGTGCCAGCCGAGCGGGGCTAGCCAAAAACATTCAGTACTTC | CASRAGLAKNIQYF
TRBJ1-6 | once | TRBD1 | TRBV13 | TGTGCCAGCAGCTTAATTGGGGACAGAGATAATTCACCCCTCCACTTT | CASSLIGDRDNSPLHF
TRBJ1-3 | few | . | TRBV3-1/TRBV3-2 | TGTGCCAGCAGCTTTAGGGGGTCCGGAAACACCATATATTTT | CASSFRGSGNTIYF
TRBJ1-4 | few | . | TRBV7-9 | TGTGCCAGTTCACGGGGGACTACGAGGGAAAAACTGTTTTTT | CASSRGTTREKLFF
TRBJ1-1 | . | . | TRBV6-6 | TGTGCCAGCATCCCGGACTGGGGAATGAACACTGAAGCTTTCTTT | CASIPDWGMNTEAFF
TRBJ1-6 | . | TRBD1 | TRBV6-2/TRBV6-3 | TGTGCCAGCAGCCCTGGACAGGTAGTGGCTTCACCCCTCCACTTT | CASSPGQVVASPLHF
TRBJ1-1 | . | . | TRBV3-1/TRBV3-2 | TGTGCCAGCCAAACAGGAATAGGGCGGGGCACTGAAGCTTTCTTT | CASQTGIGRGTEAFF
TRBJ1-1 | . | . | TRBV18 | TGTGCCAGCTCACCACCGAACTCAGGGGCCAACACTGAAGCTTTCTTT | CASSPPNSGANTEAFF
TRBJ1-4 | once | TRBD1 | TRBV6-5 | TGTGCCAGCAGCCCGGGACAGGGGTCTGAAAAACTGTTTTTT | CASSPGQGSEKLFF
TRBJ1-2 | . | . | TRBV7-8 | TGTGCCAGCAGCTTAGGGGCGGGAATCCCGACCCTCTATGGCTACACCTTC | CASSLGAGIPTLYGYTF